What follows are 18 T cell receptor beta chains derived from one specimen sequenced in a study of human T cells and chemical hapten exposure. Regarding time point: pre-sensitization, week 0. Noted treatment: therapeutic diphenylcyclopropenone sensitization with weekly scalp DPC. Using its own MiXCR run on the RACE reads, TCRdb lists one record per CDR3 protein. The sample contains tens of thousands of distinct CDR3 sequences, approximately 7% of which appear only once. The specimen was whole blood, collected in connection with sensitization to the hapten diphenylcyclopropenone (DPC). These receptors all come from a woman in her 30s with alopecia areata. Some clones in this sample may be carry-over from other donors' samples.

This clonotype was observed a handful of times. The chain combines TRBV7-8 with TRBJ2-1; 10 positions match TRBD1. This CDR3 has 14 amino acids. Losses at the gene ends were 1 base for V and 12 bases for J; bases not matched to a gene: 6. Germline-derived CDR1 and CDR2 are SGHVS and FQNEAQ. This CDR3 reads CASSLDRDRGGQFF. The CDR3 nucleotides read TGTGCCAGCAGCTTAGATAGGGACAGGGGTGGGCAGTTCTTC.

There are many counts of this clonotype. The rearrangement joins TRBV11-2 to TRBJ2-2; the D gene is possibly TRBD2 (6 bases). This CDR3 comprises 16 residues. Trimming took 5 bases from V and 4 from J, leaving 17 bases between them. Germline CDR1 SGHAT, CDR2 FQNNGV. The CDR3 spells CASSPPSVGSTGELFF. The CDR3 nucleotides read TGTGCCAGCAGCCCACCTAGCGTTGGGAGCACCGGGGAGCTGTTTTTT.

This clonotype was detected ten times or more. The chain joins TRBV29-1 to TRBJ2-2; D is unresolved. The germline V and J ends were trimmed by 3 bases and 4 bases, with 12 bases remaining between them. From germline, CDR1 is SQVTM and CDR2 ANQGSEA. The CDR3 runs 14 residues. The CDR3 sequence is CSVEAIGTTGELFF. The CDR3, as DNA: TGCAGCGTTGAGGCGATTGGAACCACCGGGGAGCTGTTTTTT.

The CDR3 sequence: CASSLKSRDRLKYQETQYF. The CDR3 coding sequence is TGTGCCAGCAGTCTAAAATCCCGGGACAGATTAAAGTACCAAGAGACCCAGTACTTC. The chain combines TRBV12-3 or TRBV12-4 with TRBJ2-5, with TRBD1 matching over 7 bases. V lost 5 bases, J lost 0 bases, and 18 bases stayed unmatched. CDR3 length: 19 amino acids.

This clonotype has more than one count but fewer than ten. V and J are TRBV9 and TRBJ1-5; no clear D gene. CDR1 is SGDLS, CDR2 YYNGEE, per germline. V gave up 0 bases and J gave up 3 bases, with 4 bases separating them. The CDR3 extends over 13 amino acids. CDR3 bases: TGTGCCAGCAGCGTAGAAAACAATCAGCCCCAGCATTTT. It encodes CASSVENNQPQHF.

This clonotype was found many times. The V call is TRBV20-1, the J call TRBJ2-2; 14 bases are a match to TRBD2. V was pared by 0 bases and J by 2 bases, with 5 bases of the junction left unmatched. The CDR3 contains 18 residues. The germline CDR1 and CDR2 sequences are DFQATT and SNEGSKA (reference sequence). CDR3 DNA sequence: TGCAGTGCTAGAGATGGGACTAGCGGGGGCCCAAACACCGGGGAGCTGTTTTTT. It translates to CSARDGTSGGPNTGELFF.

V is TRBV9 and J is TRBJ2-6; 8 nucleotides align to TRBD1. V trimming: 5 bases; J trimming: 0 bases; junction bases outside the gene matches: 7. This CDR3 has 17 amino acids. Germline loops: CDR1 SGDLS, CDR2 YYNGEE. The CDR3 reads CASSKDRGHSGANVLTF. As DNA, the CDR3 is TGTGCCAGCAGTAAAGACAGGGGCCACTCTGGGGCCAACGTCCTGACTTTC.

This clonotype was detected many times. V gene TRBV7-9 combines with J gene TRBJ2-3; D remains ambiguous. The germline V and J ends were trimmed by 4 bases and 0 bases, with 5 bases remaining between them. The germline CDR1 and CDR2 sequences are SEHNR and FQNEAQ (reference sequence). The CDR3 spans 13 residues. CDR3: CASSSASTDTQYF. DNA of the CDR3: TGTGCCAGCAGCTCAGCTAGCACAGATACGCAGTATTTT.

This clonotype was observed at least ten times. The chain joins TRBV7-9 to TRBJ2-3; D is perhaps TRBD1 (5 bases). The CDR3 is 15 residues long. Germline loops: CDR1 SEHNR, CDR2 FQNEAQ (reference sequence). The ends were cut back, 1 base at V and 3 bases at J, with 11 bases in the middle. This CDR3 is CASSLGQGWTDTQYF. In nucleotides, the CDR3 is TGTGCCAGCAGCTTAGGGCAGGGATGGACAGATACGCAGTATTTT.

This clonotype was counted between two and nine times. V gene TRBV9 combines with J gene TRBJ1-2, with D unclear. The V gene's germline CDR1 is SGDLS and CDR2 YYNGEE. Trimming cost V 3 bases and J 2 bases, with 11 bases left between them. The CDR3 sequence is 14 residues long. DNA of the CDR3: TGTGCCAGCAGCGCACAGACGACCAACTATGGCTACACCTTC. It encodes CASSAQTTNYGYTF.

This clonotype was counted at least ten times. This sequence joins TRBV5-1 and TRBJ2-2; TRBD1 is a possible D gene (5 bases). The CDR3 is 14 amino acids. Germline assignment: CDR1 SGHRS and CDR2 YFSETQ. Between the trimmed V and J ends, which lost 0 bases and 3 bases, there was a span of 6 bases. The CDR3 sequence: CASSLGQYTGELFF. In nucleotides, the CDR3 is TGCGCCAGCAGCTTGGGACAGTACACCGGGGAGCTGTTTTTT.

The V call is TRBV5-1, the J call TRBJ2-7; the D gene is possibly TRBD1 (6 bases). Germline V lookup: CDR1 SGHRS, CDR2 YFSETQ. The CDR3 runs to 16 residues. V gave up 0 bases and J gave up 0 bases, with 13 bases separating them. The CDR3 sequence is CASSLVAGVISYEQYF. CDR3 in DNA: TGCGCCAGCAGCTTGGTCGCAGGGGTGATCTCCTACGAGCAGTACTTC. Supplemented by reference TRBV5-1 and TRBJ2-7, the full variable domain reads KAGVTQTPRYLIKTRGQQVTLSCSPISGHRSVSWYQQTPGQGLQFLFEYFSETQRNKGNFPGRFSGRQFSNSRSEMNVSTLELGDSALYLCASSLVAGVISYEQYFGPGTRLTVT.

This chain connects TRBV7-9 to TRBJ1-1, with D hard to call. Trimming left V 0 bases short and J 10 bases short, with 12 bases between. The CDR3 extends over 13 amino acids. The V gene's germline CDR1 is SEHNR and CDR2 FQNEAQ (reference sequence). The CDR3 loop reads CASSLAWEGGAFF. DNA of the CDR3: TGTGCCAGCAGCTTAGCGTGGGAGGGTGGAGCTTTCTTT.

In this sample, this clonotype turned up many times. This rearrangement joins TRBV18 to TRBJ2-1, with 7 bases aligning to TRBD1. Per germline, CDR1 KGHSH and CDR2 LQKENI. V shed 5 bases, J shed 4 bases, and the junction held 8 bases outside the gene matches. CDR3 size: 15 residues. The CDR3 DNA reads TGTGCCAGCTCATCAAGCACGACAGGGTACAATGAGCAGTTCTTC. Its protein product is CASSSSTTGYNEQFF.

This clonotype appeared many times. The rearrangement joins TRBV5-1 to TRBJ2-2, with 9 bases matching TRBD1. CDR1 is SGHRS and CDR2 is YFSETQ in the germline V gene. The J segment lost 1 base and the V segment lost 7 bases, leaving 5 bases of the junction unmatched. The CDR3 sequence is 15 residues long. The CDR3 DNA sequence: TGCGCCAGCGGGGGACAGGGTGTGAACACCGGGGAGCTGTTTTTT. Its protein product is CASGGQGVNTGELFF.

This clonotype was observed many times. The chain joins TRBV18 to TRBJ2-1; 8 bases fit TRBD2. CDR1 is KGHSH and CDR2 is LQKENI in the germline V gene. Germline trimming cut 3 bases from V and 7 bases from J; bases unmatched to any gene: 11. This CDR3 has 16 amino acids. CDR3 sequence reads: CASSPPGTRPGNEQFF. CDR3 sequence (DNA): TGTGCCAGCTCACCCCCCGGGACTAGACCGGGGAATGAGCAGTTCTTC.

This chain connects TRBV6-2 or TRBV6-3 to TRBJ1-2; D remains ambiguous. V lost 2 bases and J 5 bases, leaving 9 bases between the germline ends. Germline V gene data show CDR1 as MNHEY and CDR2 as SVGEGT. This CDR3 has 13 residues. The CDR3 spells CASSYPSGYGYTF. The CDR3 nucleotides read TGTGCCAGCAGTTACCCGAGCGGTTATGGCTACACCTTC.

A few counts support this clonotype. The V gene is TRBV27, the J gene TRBJ1-6, with 8 bases fitting TRBD1. The CDR3 spans 15 residues. CDR1 is MNHEY, CDR2 SMNVEV, per germline (reference sequence). V trimming: 4 bases; J trimming: 9 bases; junction bases outside the gene matches: 8. The chain's CDR3 is CASSSGGAGVSPLHF. In nucleotides, the CDR3 is TGTGCCAGCAGTTCAGGGGGCGCGGGGGTTTCACCCCTCCACTTT.